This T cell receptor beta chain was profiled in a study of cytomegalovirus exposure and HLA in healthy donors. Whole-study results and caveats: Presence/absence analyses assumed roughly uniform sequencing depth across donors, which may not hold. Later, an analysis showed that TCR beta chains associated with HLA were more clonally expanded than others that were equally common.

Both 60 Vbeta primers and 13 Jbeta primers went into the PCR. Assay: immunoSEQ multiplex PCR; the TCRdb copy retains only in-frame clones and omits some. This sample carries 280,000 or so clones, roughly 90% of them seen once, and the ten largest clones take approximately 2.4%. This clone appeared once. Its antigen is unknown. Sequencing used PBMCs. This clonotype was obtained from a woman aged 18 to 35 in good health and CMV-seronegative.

CDR3 in DNA: TGTGCCAGCAGCGTAGCCGCTAGCGGGGGCACAGATACGCAGTATTTT. Its translation: CASSVAASGGTDTQYF. V gene TRBV9 combines with J gene TRBJ2-3; 9 nucleotides line up with TRBD2. From germline, CDR1 is SGDLS and CDR2 YYNGEE. V was pared by 0 bases and J by 1 base, with 3 bases of the junction left unmatched. There are 16 residues in the CDR3. Combining the CDR3 with reference TRBV9 and TRBJ2-3 gives the whole variable domain DSGVTQTPKHLITATGQRVTLRCSPRSGDLSVYWYQQSLDQGLQFLIQYYNGEERAKGNILERFSAQQFPDLHSELNLSSLELGDSALYFCASSVAASGGTDTQYFGPGTRLTVL.